This is a list of T cell receptor beta chains from one sample in a study of response to subunit inactivated influenza vaccine. TCRdb re-called the RT-PCR reads with MiXCR, one entry per CDR3 protein. Altogether 170,000 or so distinct CDR3 sequences are present, around 10% being singletons, with the ten largest covering roughly 33%. The specimen was CD8+ T cells sorted from PBMCs, collected 23 months after vaccination. These receptors were obtained from a man aged 50 to 69 who received an inactivated influenza vaccine. Each CDR3 is given without its conserved first and last residue. Fields, in order: J gene, V gene, clone size, CDR3 protein. Rows may omit the clone size; those that give it use once, few, many or a size class.

TRBJ1-2 | TRBV14 | once | ASSQDQRGRYGYT
TRBJ2-7 | TRBV6-2/TRBV6-3 | few | ASSFNRVYEQY
TRBJ1-2 | TRBV29-1 | few | SAPGTGVGYT
TRBJ2-5 | TRBV15 | . | ATSTSRGRGETQY
TRBJ1-1 | TRBV5-1 | many | ASSFVEGTEAF
TRBJ1-1 | TRBV5-1 | . | ASSLAPGGDTEAF
TRBJ2-1 | TRBV28 | many | ASSVTSGRPYNEQF
TRBJ1-4 | TRBV25-1 | many | ASSGHLGTEEKLF
TRBJ2-7 | TRBV6-2/TRBV6-3 | . | ASSYSISPGTSVPRPSNEQY
TRBJ2-2 | TRBV29-1 | . | SVEDRRTANTGELF
TRBJ2-1 | TRBV7-8 | few | ASSLAGTEVDEQF
TRBJ2-7 | TRBV12-3/TRBV12-4 | . | ASRTSGAPYEQY
TRBJ2-7 | TRBV28 | many | ASSLGTTYEQY
TRBJ2-3 | TRBV4-2 | . | ASSQAMAGDTQY
TRBJ1-4 | TRBV7-9 | . | ASSLAYGEKLF
TRBJ2-2 | TRBV12-3/TRBV12-4 | few | ASSTPVWDGTGELF
TRBJ1-1 | TRBV7-8 | . | ASSDKGVGGNTEAF
TRBJ2-7 | TRBV6-1 | . | ASSAGRQGGYEQY
TRBJ2-7 | TRBV7-9 | . | ASSYRATYEQY
TRBJ2-2 | TRBV15 | many | ATLMIGGSTGELF
TRBJ2-1 | TRBV7-2 | few | ASSLMGVKF
TRBJ2-3 | TRBV7-8 | . | ASSLASYRTGDTQY
TRBJ2-1 | TRBV20-1 | . | SAAPTSGYNEQF
TRBJ2-1 | TRBV7-9 | few | ASSYSTGLNEQF
TRBJ2-1 | TRBV7-9 | . | ASSLNEGARRNEQF
TRBJ2-7 | TRBV7-9 | . | ASSLESWYEQY
TRBJ1-1 | TRBV5-1 | few | ASSLSGGYTEAF
TRBJ2-1 | TRBV21-1 | few | ASSKSTSGRDIEQF
TRBJ2-2 | TRBV27 | . | ASSLWGTNTGELF
TRBJ2-3 | TRBV4-3 | . | ASSQGSTDTQY
TRBJ2-7 | TRBV5-6 | . | ASSGGYYEQY
TRBJ1-3 | TRBV4-3 | few | ASSLGTGTGNTIY
TRBJ2-7 | TRBV5-1 | . | ASSLGGSVHEQY
TRBJ2-1 | TRBV4-2 | few | ASSPTSGRNHEQF
TRBJ2-7 | TRBV15 | few | ATSRDSGTASEQY
TRBJ2-4 | TRBV12-3/TRBV12-4 | few | ASRSGALAKNIQY
TRBJ2-5 | TRBV5-1 | many | ASSFTAPETQY
TRBJ2-1 | TRBV7-2 | . | ASRTSPGQGRNEQF
TRBJ2-2 | TRBV28 | few | ASRMGQNTGELF
TRBJ2-7 | TRBV5-1 | few | ASSFFGTPNEQY
TRBJ2-5 | TRBV6-5 | few | ASSYSRGQEETQY
TRBJ2-1 | TRBV7-8 | many | ASGQESYNEQF
TRBJ2-1 | TRBV29-1 | . | SVEGGLAGGLSSYNEQF
TRBJ1-6 | TRBV4-3 | . | ASSQDRANSPLH
TRBJ2-4 | TRBV7-8 | . | ASSRETSGAGGIQY